Presented here are 21 T cell receptor beta chains from one specimen sequenced in a study of blood T cells in healthy people across ages. The use of a sample-barcoded 5' primer and a J-beta primer mix characterized a second PCR of roughly 6 to 11 cycles. TCRdb re-analysed the 5' RACE reads in MiXCR, keeping a single row per CDR3 protein. The sample shows 760,000 or so distinct CDR3 sequences, roughly 25% of them seen only once. These data are also associated with another study on T cells of mothers and their children.

Sequenced: blood. These receptors originate from a boy under 18 in good health.

This clonotype was observed a few times. J is TRBJ2-3 and V is TRBV29-1, with 11 bases fitting TRBD1. The CDR3 covers 14 residues. Germline V CDR1 and CDR2: SQVTM, ANQGSEA. The ends lost 3 bases at V and 4 bases at J; junction bases unmatched: 3. The CDR3 protein is CSVEGQGVADTQYF. The CDR3 nucleotides are TGCAGCGTTGAGGGACAGGGGGTAGCAGATACGCAGTATTTT.

The chain recombines TRBV24-1 with TRBJ1-2; D is possibly TRBD1 (6 bases). The ends were cut back, 3 bases at V and 9 bases at J, with 22 bases in the middle. This CDR3 spans 16 amino acids. Germline CDR1 is KGHDR and CDR2 is SFDVKD. CDR3 nucleotide sequence: TGTGCCACCAGTGATAAAGTCGGGGGCTCGGATCAAAGCTACACCTTC. It encodes CATSDKVGGSDQSYTF.

Remarks on this clonotype: One end of the junction is discordant with germline, which a read error may explain. V usage is TRBV7-2 and J usage is TRBJ2-1; 8 nucleotides line up with TRBD2. The closer fit of TRBJ2-5 to the DNA end suggests the J call may be wrong. The CDR3 has 14 amino acids. The germline V gene has CDR1 SGHTA and CDR2 FQGNSA. CDR3 loop: CASRLAGITETQYF. In DNA form, the CDR3 reads TGTGCCAGCAGATTAGCGGGAATTACTGAGACCCAGTACTTC.

This clonotype turned up a few times. V and J are TRBV11-2 and TRBJ2-7, with D possibly being TRBD1 or TRBD2 (5 bases each). V lost 6 bases and J 5 bases, leaving 17 bases between the germline ends. The CDR3 contains 14 residues. Germline V gene lookup returns CDR1 SGHAT and CDR2 FQNNGV. CDR3 protein: CASRASSGTHEQYF. CDR3 DNA: TGTGCCAGCAGGGCCTCCTCAGGGACCCACGAGCAGTACTTC.

The J gene is TRBJ2-3, the V gene TRBV7-2, with a tentative D call TRBD2 (5 bases). Germline CDR1 reads SGHTA; CDR2 reads FQGNSA. V was clipped by 3 bases and J by 2 bases, with 9 bases between them. The CDR3 loop spans 14 amino acids. The CDR3 DNA is TGTGCCAGCAGCTTCACTAGTTTCACAGATACGCAGTATTTT. The encoded protein is CASSFTSFTDTQYF.

This clonotype occurred a few times. The chain joins TRBV7-9 to TRBJ2-3; maybe TRBD2 (6 bases). V shed 2 bases and J shed 9 bases, with 12 bases lying between them. Germline-derived CDR1 and CDR2 are SEHNR and FQNEAQ (reference sequence). The CDR3 length is 13 residues. This CDR3 is CASSLLEGGTQYF. In DNA form, the CDR3 reads TGTGCCAGCAGCTTATTGGAGGGCGGAACGCAGTATTTT.

This clonotype was counted between two and nine times. The chain joins TRBV3-1 to TRBJ2-1; no firm D call. The length of the CDR3 is 15 residues. V dropped 0 bases and J dropped 6 bases, with 12 bases sitting between them. Germline CDR1 LGHDT, CDR2 YNNKEL (reference sequence). The CDR3 DNA sequence: TGTGCCAGCAGCCAAGATGAGCAAGCTCCCAATGAGCAGTTCTTC. Encoded protein: CASSQDEQAPNEQFF.

The chain employs TRBV2 and TRBJ1-2; unclear D gene. Trimming took 5 bases from V and 1 from J, leaving 14 bases between them. This CDR3 is 15 amino acids long. Per the germline V gene, CDR1 is SNHLY and CDR2 is FYNNEI. The CDR3 DNA reads as TGTGCCAGCAGTCCGCGGGAGACAAGTAACTATGGCTACACCTTC. Protein product: CASSPRETSNYGYTF.

The chain recombines TRBV10-3 with TRBJ2-7, with D uncertain. Germline V gene data show CDR1 as ENHRY and CDR2 as SYGVKD. Between the trimmed V and J ends, which lost 3 bases and 0 bases, there was a span of 6 bases. There are 13 residues in the CDR3. This CDR3 is CAISDLYSYEQYF. CDR3 coding DNA: TGTGCCATCAGTGATCTGTACTCCTACGAGCAGTACTTC.

This chain links TRBV12-3 or TRBV12-4 with TRBJ2-5, with D possibly being TRBD1 or TRBD2 (5 bases each). The DNA end favors TRBJ2-7, so the J call may be wrong. The CDR3 is made up of 13 amino acids. The CDR3 coding sequence is TGTGCCAGCATGAGGGCAGGGTTCTACGAGCAGTACTTC. Translating gives CASMRAGFYEQYF.

The chain is built from TRBV7-3 and TRBJ2-1; TRBD2 agrees at 9 bases. The CDR3 has 16 residues. Trimming removed 5 bases from V and 8 bases from J; junction bases left unmatched: 13. CDR1 SGHTA and CDR2 FQGTGA come from the germline V gene. The CDR3 region is CASSPTSGRNMDEQFF. For the CDR3, the DNA is TGTGCCAGCAGCCCCACCAGCGGGAGGAATATGGATGAGCAGTTCTTC.

The rearrangement uses TRBV4-3 and TRBJ1-2; no clear D gene. CDR1 LGHNA and CDR2 YSLEER come from the germline V gene. The CDR3 spans 15 residues. V gave up 2 bases and J gave up 6 bases, with 16 bases separating them. The CDR3 sequence: CASSQSRAPGHGYTF. In DNA, the CDR3 is TGCGCCAGCAGCCAATCCCGGGCCCCAGGCCATGGCTACACCTTC.

This rearrangement joins TRBV5-1 to TRBJ2-7; D is ambiguous. V lost 4 bases and J lost 6, with 8 bases in between. The CDR3 runs 11 residues. Looked up from germline, CDR1 is SGHRS and CDR2 is YFSETQ. For the CDR3, the DNA is TGCGCCAGCAGCGCGTTAGGCGAGCAGTACTTC. Amino acids: CASSALGEQYF.

CDR3 region: CASSSTVNNEKLFF. The CDR3, as DNA: TGTGCCAGCTCATCGACGGTGAATAATGAAAAACTGTTTTTT. This sequence joins TRBV18 and TRBJ1-4; D is ambiguous. CDR1 and CDR2 (germline): KGHSH, LQKENI. The V end lost 5 bases, the J end lost 4 bases, and 11 bases lay between the germline ends. The CDR3 is 14 amino acids.

Only a few counts were recorded for this clonotype. The chain recombines TRBV7-8 with TRBJ2-3; D remains ambiguous. The CDR3 runs to 16 residues. Between the trimmed V and J ends, which lost 1 base and 2 bases, there was a span of 13 bases. Germline CDR1 is SGHVS and CDR2 is FQNEAQ. For the CDR3, the DNA is TGTGCCAGCAGCTTAGATGGGCAGACTGTCACAGATACGCAGTATTTT. It codes for CASSLDGQTVTDTQYF.

V is TRBV7-2 and J is TRBJ1-6; D not resolved. Germline assignment: CDR1 SGHTA and CDR2 FQGNSA. The CDR3 runs 13 residues. Trimming cost V 5 bases and J 9 bases, with 11 bases left between them. The CDR3 coding sequence is TGTGCCAGCAGCCTCCGTCGGGGTTCACCCCTCCACTTT. This sequence encodes CASSLRRGSPLHF.

The chain is built from TRBV7-9 and TRBJ2-1, with D maybe TRBD1 (6 bases). The germline V and J ends were trimmed by 5 bases and 0 bases, with 14 bases remaining between them. The CDR3 sequence is 16 residues long. Germline values: CDR1 SEHNR, CDR2 FQNEAQ (reference sequence). Here the CDR3 reads CASSAPQGTSYNEQFF. The CDR3 nucleotides read TGTGCCAGCAGCGCCCCACAGGGAACCTCCTACAATGAGCAGTTCTTC.

The CDR3 reads CASSEDASLGTDTQYF. The CDR3 nucleotides are TGTGCCAGCAGTGAAGATGCTAGCCTCGGGACAGATACGCAGTATTTT. The chain recombines TRBV6-1 with TRBJ2-3; TRBD2 might be the D (5 bases). This CDR3 comprises 16 residues. The V gene lost 1 base and the J gene lost 3 bases, with 14 bases spanning the gap. From germline, CDR1 is MNHNS and CDR2 SASEGT.

As to this clonotype: The junction differs from germline at one of its ends, possibly a read error. The rearrangement uses TRBV29-1 and TRBJ2-1; D may be TRBD2 (6 bases). Germline assignment: CDR1 SQVTM and CDR2 ANQGSEA. The CDR3 has 13 residues. The CDR3 here is CSVLAGSYNGQFF. The CDR3 nucleotides are TGCAGCGTTCTTGCGGGGTCCTACAATGGGCAGTTCTTC.

The chain combines TRBV7-2 with TRBJ2-5; weak D call: TRBD2 (5 bases). The CDR3 runs to 16 residues. CDR1 is SGHTA, CDR2 FQGNSA, per germline. Trimming took 1 base from V and 5 from J, leaving 17 bases between them. The CDR3 sequence: CASSLGQRLLGETQYF. DNA of the CDR3: TGTGCCAGCAGCTTAGGGCAGCGGCTCTTGGGGGAGACCCAGTACTTC.

This chain joins TRBV7-2 and TRBJ2-5; D is ambiguous. Germline V lookup: CDR1 SGHTA, CDR2 FQGNSA. Trimming removed 2 bases from V and 3 bases from J, with 10 bases in between. This CDR3 has 14 residues. CDR3 sequence: CASSLNLGKETQYF. The CDR3 DNA follows: TGTGCCAGCAGCTTAAATTTAGGGAAAGAGACCCAGTACTTC.